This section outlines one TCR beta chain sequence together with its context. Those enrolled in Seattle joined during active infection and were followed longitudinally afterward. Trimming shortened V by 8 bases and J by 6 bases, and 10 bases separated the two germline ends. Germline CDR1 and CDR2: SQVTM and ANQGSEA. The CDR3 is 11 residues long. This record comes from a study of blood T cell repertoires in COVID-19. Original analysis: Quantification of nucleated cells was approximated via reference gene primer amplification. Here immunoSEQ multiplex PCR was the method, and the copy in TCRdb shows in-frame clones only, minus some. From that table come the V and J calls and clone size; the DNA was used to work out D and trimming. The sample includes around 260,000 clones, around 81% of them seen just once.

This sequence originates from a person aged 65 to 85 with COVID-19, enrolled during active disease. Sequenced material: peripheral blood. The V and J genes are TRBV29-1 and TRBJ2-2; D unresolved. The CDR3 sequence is CSSTYSGELFF. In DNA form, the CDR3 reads TGCAGCTCGACTTATTCCGGGGAGCTGTTTTTT.